This T cell receptor (beta chain) emerged from a study of T cells in tuberculosis. TCRdb's copy holds only in-frame clones and misses some; the assay was immunoSEQ multiplex PCR. The sample consists of about 30,000 clones, approximately 95% of them appearing once. This clone showed up just once. Latent tuberculosis screening used tuberculin skin test and IGRA at entry. This CDR3 has 14 amino acids. Material: PBMCs. The chain uses TRBV21-1 and TRBJ2-3; the table gives TRBD2 as D, unverified against the DNA. TRBV21-1 is tagged as a pseudogene. The sequence derives from a donor between 10 and 35 years old with latent tuberculosis or without tuberculosis infection. CDR3 sequence: CASSSAAETDTQYF. CDR3 coding DNA: TGTGCCAGCAGCAGCGCCGCGGAAACAGATACGCAGTATTTT.